This T cell receptor (beta chain) stems from a study of blood T cell repertoires in COVID-19. In the study overall: The study drew acute and convalescent COVID-19 samples from the United States, Italy and Spain.

Generated by immunoSEQ multiplex PCR, the TCRdb table keeps only in-frame clones and is missing some. The sample shows about 140,000 clones, more than 70% of them seen only once. Categorization into cohorts depended on clinical history that participants reported. Germline V lookup: CDR1 SGHTA, CDR2 FQGNSA. This CDR3 is 14 amino acids long. V was shortened by 5 bases and J by 6 bases, with 11 bases between the two germline ends. This clone was detected ten times or more. V usage is TRBV7-2 and J usage is TRBJ1-6, with D unresolved. This receptor was taken from a man aged 35-49 years with acute COVID-19. Input material: PBMCs or T cells enriched from blood (not recorded which). The CDR3 DNA reads TGTGCCAGCAGCGCGTCGGGGATTAATTCACCCCTCCACTTT. Translation: CASSASGINSPLHF.